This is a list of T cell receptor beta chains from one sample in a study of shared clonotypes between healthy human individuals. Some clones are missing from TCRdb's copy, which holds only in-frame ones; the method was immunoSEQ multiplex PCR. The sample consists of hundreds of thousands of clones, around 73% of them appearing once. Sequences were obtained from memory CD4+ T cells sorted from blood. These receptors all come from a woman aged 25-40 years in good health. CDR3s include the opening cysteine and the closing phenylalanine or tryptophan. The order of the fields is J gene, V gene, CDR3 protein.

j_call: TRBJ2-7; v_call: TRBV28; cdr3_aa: CASSSEYGSGYNSYEQYF
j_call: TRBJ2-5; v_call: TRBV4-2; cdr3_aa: CASSQEATSGRYQETQYF
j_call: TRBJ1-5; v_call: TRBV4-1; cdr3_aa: CASSQETGAKNQPQHF
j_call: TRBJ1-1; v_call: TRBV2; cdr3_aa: CASSDGTGLEAFF
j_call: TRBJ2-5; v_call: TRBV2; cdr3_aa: CASSRDRGQETQYF
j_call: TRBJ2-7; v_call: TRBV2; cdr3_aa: CASTLATSGPYEQYF
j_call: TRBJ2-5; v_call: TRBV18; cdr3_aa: CASSPGAVETQYF
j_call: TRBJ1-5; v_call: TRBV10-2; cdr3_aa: CASSELALGQPQHF
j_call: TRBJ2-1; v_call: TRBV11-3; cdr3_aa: CASSLAGPSSYNEQFF
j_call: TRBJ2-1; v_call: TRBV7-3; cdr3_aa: CASSPRLGWNEQFF
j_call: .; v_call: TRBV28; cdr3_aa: CASKVAGAALSYEQYF
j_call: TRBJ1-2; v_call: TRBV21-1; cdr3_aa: CASSTDRAGKEGGYTF
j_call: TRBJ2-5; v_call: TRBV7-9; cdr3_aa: CASSLAGLAGGPQYF
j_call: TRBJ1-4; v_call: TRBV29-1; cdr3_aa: CSVPDRGVEKLFF
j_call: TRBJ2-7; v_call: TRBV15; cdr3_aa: CATSRAHRGPLYEQYF
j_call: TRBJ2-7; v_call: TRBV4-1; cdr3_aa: CASSLRMGESYEQYF
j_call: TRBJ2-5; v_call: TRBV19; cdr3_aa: CASSIVGTVLTQYF
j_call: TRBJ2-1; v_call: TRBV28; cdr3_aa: CASSSRLGKGNEQFF
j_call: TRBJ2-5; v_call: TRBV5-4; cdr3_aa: CASSLAIFATSGSPETQYF
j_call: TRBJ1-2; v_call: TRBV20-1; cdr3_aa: CSARTGEGYTF
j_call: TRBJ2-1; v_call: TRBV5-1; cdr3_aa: CASSLSYPNEQFF
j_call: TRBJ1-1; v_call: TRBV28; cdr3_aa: CASSGTGRTEAFF
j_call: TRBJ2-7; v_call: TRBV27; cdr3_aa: CASSLMGQGAYEQYF
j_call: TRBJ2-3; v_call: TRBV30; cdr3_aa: CASTTPRVRTDTQYF
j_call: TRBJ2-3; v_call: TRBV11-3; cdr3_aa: CASSLRQGPDTQYF
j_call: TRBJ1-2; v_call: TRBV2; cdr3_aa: CASSHRYYGYTF
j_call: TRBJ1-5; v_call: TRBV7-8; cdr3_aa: CASSGLLGPQHF
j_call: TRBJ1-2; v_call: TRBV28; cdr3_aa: CASSLTTRGYTF
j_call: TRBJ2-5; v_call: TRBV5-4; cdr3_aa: CASSLSKAIKETQYF
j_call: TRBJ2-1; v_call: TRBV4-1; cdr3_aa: CASSQTPPAGYNEQFF
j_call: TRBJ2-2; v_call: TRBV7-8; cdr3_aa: CASSPTSGRAGDTGELFF
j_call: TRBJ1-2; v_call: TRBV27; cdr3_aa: CASGSGRNYGYTF
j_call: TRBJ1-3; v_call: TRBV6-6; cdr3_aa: CASSYGRVSSGNTIYF
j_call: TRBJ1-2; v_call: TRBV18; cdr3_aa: CASSPPAGGKYGYTF
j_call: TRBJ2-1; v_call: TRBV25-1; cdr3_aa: CASTPGNNEQFF
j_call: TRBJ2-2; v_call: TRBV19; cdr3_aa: CASRGARAQGRELFF
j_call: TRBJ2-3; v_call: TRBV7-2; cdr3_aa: CASSLGAGETSTDTQYF
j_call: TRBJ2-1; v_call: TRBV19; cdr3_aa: CASSLLAGFDNEQFF
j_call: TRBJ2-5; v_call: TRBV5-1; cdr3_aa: CASTKTDREGTQYF
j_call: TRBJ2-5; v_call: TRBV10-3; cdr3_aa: CAIRASETQYF
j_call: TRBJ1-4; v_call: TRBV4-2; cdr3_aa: CASSQVGQTNEKLFF
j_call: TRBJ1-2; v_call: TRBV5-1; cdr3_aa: CASSPFSTGYTF
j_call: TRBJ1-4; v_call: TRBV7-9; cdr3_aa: CASSLRDEKLFF
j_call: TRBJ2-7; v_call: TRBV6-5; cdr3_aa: CASKLMTVGAYEQYF
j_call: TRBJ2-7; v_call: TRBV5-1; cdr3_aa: CASSSGTSAYEQYF
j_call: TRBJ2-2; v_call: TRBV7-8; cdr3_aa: CASSPSGTNTGELFF
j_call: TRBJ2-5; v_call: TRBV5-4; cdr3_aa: CASCLAGGLETQYF